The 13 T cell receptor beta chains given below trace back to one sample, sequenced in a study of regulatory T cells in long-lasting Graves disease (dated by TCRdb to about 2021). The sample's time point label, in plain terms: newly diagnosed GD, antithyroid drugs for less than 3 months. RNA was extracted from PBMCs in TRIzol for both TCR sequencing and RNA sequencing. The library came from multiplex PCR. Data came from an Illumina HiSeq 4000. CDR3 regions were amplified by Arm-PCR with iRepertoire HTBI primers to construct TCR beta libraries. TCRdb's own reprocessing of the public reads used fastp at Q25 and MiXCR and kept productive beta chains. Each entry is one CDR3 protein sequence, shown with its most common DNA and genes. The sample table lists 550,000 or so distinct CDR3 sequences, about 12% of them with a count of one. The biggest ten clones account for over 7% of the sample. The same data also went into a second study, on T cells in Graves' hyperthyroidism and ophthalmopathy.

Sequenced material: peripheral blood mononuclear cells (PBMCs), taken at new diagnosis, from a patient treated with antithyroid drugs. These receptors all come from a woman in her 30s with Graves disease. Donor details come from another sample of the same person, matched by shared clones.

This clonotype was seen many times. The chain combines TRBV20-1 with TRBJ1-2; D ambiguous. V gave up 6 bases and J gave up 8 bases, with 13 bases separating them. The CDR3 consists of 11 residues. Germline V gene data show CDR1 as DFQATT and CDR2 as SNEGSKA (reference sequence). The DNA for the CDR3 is TGCAGTGCAGTTGGGGTGGGCGGCTACACCTTC. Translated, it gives CSAVGVGGYTF.

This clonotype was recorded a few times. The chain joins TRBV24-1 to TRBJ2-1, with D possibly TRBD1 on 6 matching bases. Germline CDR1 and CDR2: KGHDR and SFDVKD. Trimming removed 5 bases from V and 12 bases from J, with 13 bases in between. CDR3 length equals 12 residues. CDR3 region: CATSGSGAGQFF. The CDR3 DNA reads TGTGCCACCAGTGGATCAGGGGCCGGGCAGTTCTTC.

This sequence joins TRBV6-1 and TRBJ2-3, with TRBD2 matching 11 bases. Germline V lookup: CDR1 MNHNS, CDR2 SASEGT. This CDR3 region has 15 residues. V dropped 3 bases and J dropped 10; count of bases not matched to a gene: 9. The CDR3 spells CASSERLAGGTPQYF. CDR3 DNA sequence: TGTGCCAGCAGTGAGCGGCTAGCGGGGGGCACCCCGCAGTATTTT.

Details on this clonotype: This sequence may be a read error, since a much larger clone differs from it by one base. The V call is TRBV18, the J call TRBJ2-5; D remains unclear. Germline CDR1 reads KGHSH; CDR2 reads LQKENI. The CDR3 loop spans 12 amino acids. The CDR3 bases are TGTGCCAGCTCACTACTTAACAATGAGCAGTGCTTC. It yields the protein CASSLLNNEQCF.

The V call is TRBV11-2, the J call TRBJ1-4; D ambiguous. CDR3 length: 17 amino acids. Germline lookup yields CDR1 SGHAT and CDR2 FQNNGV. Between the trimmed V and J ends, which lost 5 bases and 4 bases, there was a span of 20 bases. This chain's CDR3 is CASSPGIPTTSNEKLFF. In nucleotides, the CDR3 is TGTGCCAGCAGCCCCGGGATACCAACTACTAGTAATGAAAAACTGTTTTTT.

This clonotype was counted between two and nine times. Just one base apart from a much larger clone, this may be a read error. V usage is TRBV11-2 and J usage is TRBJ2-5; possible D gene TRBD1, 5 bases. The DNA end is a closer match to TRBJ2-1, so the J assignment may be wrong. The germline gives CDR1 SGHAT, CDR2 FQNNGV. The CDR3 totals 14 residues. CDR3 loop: CASSFWARRGGQFF. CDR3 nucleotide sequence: TGTGCCAGCAGCTTTTGGGCGCGTAGGGGTGGGCAGTTCTTC.

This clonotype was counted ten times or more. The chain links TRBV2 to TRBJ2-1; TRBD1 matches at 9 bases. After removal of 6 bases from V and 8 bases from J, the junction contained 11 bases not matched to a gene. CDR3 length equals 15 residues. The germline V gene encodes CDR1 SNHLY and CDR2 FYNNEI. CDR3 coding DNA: TGTGCCAGCAGGGACTGGGACAGGGTTATGCATGAGCAGTTCTTC. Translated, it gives CASRDWDRVMHEQFF.

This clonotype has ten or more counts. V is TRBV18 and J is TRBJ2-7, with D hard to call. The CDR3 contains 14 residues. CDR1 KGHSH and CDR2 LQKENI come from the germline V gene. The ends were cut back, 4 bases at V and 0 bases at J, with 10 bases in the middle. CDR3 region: CASSRHRSSYEQYF. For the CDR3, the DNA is TGTGCCAGCTCACGCCACAGAAGCTCCTACGAGCAGTACTTC.

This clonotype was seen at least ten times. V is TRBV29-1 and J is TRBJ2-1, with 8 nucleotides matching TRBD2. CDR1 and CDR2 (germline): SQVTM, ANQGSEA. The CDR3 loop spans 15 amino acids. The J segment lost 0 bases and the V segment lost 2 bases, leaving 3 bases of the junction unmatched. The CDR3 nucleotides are TGCAGCGTTGAACGGGAGGGGAGCTCCTACAATGAGCAGTTCTTC. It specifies CSVEREGSSYNEQFF.

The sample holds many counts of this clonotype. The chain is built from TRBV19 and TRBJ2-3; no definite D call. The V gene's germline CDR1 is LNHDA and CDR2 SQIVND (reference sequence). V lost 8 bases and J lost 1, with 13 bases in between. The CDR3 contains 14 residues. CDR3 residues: CASSEGPRTDTQYF. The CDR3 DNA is TGTGCCAGTTCGGAAGGACCCCGCACAGATACGCAGTATTTT. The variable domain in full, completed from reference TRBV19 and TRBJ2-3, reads DGGITQSPKYLFRKEGQNVTLSCEQNLNHDAMYWYRQDPGQGLRLIYYSQIVNDFQKGDIAEGYSVSREKKESFPLTVTSAQKNPTAFYLCASSEGPRTDTQYFGPGTRLTVL.

This CDR3 is CASSGRGGVYYNEQFF. CDR3 sequence (DNA): TGTGCCAGCAGCGGGAGGGGCGGGGTATACTACAATGAGCAGTTCTTC. The rearrangement joins TRBV9 to TRBJ2-1, with D possibly matching TRBD2 (6 bases). Between the trimmed V and J ends, which lost 3 bases and 3 bases, there was a span of 16 bases. The CDR3 totals 16 residues. CDR1 and CDR2 (germline): SGDLS, YYNGEE. The full variable domain, its missing parts supplied by reference TRBV9 and TRBJ2-1, is DSGVTQTPKHLITATGQRVTLRCSPRSGDLSVYWYQQSLDQGLQFLIQYYNGEERAKGNILERFSAQQFPDLHSELNLSSLELGDSALYFCASSGRGGVYYNEQFFGPGTRLTVL.

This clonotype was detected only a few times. The CDR3 nucleotides read TGTGCCAGCAGCGTATTCGGGACTAGCGATGAGCAGTTCTTC. Amino acid sequence: CASSVFGTSDEQFF. The chain recombines TRBV9 with TRBJ2-1, with 10 positions matching TRBD2. Germline V gene lookup returns CDR1 SGDLS and CDR2 YYNGEE. Trimming at V came to 1 base and at J to 8 bases, leaving 3 bases not matched to a gene. There are 14 residues in the CDR3.

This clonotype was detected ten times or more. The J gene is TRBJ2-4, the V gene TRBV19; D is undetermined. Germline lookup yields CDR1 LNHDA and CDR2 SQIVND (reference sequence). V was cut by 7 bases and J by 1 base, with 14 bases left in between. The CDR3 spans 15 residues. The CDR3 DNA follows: TGTGCCAGTAACTCCCCCGAGGTTGCCAAAAACATTCAGTACTTC. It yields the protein CASNSPEVAKNIQYF.